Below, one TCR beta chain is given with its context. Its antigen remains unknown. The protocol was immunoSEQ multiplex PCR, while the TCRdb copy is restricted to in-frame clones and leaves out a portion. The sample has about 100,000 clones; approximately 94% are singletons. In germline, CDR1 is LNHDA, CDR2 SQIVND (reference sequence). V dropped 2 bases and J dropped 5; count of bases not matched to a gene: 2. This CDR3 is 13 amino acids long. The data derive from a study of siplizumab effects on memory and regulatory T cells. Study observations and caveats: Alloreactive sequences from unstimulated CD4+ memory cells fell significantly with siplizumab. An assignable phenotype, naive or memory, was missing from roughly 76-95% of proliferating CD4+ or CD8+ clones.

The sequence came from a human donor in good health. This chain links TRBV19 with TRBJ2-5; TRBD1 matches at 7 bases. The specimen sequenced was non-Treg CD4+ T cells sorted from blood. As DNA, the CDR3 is TGTGCCAGTAGTATAAGACAGGGTGAGACCCAGTACTTC. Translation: CASSIRQGETQYF. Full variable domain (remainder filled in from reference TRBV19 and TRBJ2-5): DGGITQSPKYLFRKEGQNVTLSCEQNLNHDAMYWYRQDPGQGLRLIYYSQIVNDFQKGDIAEGYSVSREKKESFPLTVTSAQKNPTAFYLCASSIRQGETQYFGPGTRLLVL.